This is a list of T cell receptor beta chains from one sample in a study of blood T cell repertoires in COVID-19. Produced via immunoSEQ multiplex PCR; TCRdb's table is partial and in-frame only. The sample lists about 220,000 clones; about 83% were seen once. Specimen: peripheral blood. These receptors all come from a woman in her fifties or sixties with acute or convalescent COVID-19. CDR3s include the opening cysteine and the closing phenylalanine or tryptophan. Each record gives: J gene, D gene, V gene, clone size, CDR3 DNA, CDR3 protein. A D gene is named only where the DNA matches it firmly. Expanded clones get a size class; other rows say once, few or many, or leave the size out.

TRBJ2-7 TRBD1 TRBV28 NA TGTGCCAGCAGTTCGTCCGGGACAGGGGGCTACGAGCAGTACTTC CASSSSGTGGYEQYF
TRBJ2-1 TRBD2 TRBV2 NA TGTGCCAGCAGTGAACTCGTGTGGGTAGCGGGAGGGTACAATGAGCAGTTCTTC CASSELVWVAGGYNEQFF
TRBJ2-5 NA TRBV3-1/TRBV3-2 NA TGTGCCAGCAGCCAATATCAACTAGTCGGGGAGACCCAGTACTTC CASSQYQLVGETQYF
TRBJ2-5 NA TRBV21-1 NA TGTGCCAGCAGCAAAGTAATTGTTTCTGGGAGGGCGAATGCAGAGACCCAGTACTTC CASSKVIVSGRANAETQYF
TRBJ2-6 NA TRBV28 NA TGTGCCAGTGAGACAGTCTCTGGGGCCAACGTCCTGACTTTC CASETVSGANVLTF
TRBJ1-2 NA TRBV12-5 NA TGTGCTAGTGTTGAACAGCCCTATGGCTACACCTTC CASVEQPYGYTF
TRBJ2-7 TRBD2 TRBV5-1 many TGCGCCAGCAGCGTTAGCGGGACCTTCGGGTCCTACGAGCAGTACTTC CASSVSGTFGSYEQYF
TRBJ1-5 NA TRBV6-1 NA TGTGCCAGCAGTGAAGCGGGGGGGCAGCCTTTCCGCAATCAGCCCCAGCATTTT CASSEAGGQPFRNQPQHF
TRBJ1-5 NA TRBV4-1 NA TGCGCCAGCAGCCAAGAACCCGGGACAAGGAATAGCAATCAGCCCCAGCATTTT CASSQEPGTRNSNQPQHF
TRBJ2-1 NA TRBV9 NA TGTGCCAGCAGCGGATGGCGGGATAGCTCCTACAATGAGCAGTTCTTC CASSGWRDSSYNEQFF
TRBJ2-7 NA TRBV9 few TGTGCCAGCAGCGTAGCTCCAGGGTTCGAGCAGTACTTC CASSVAPGFEQYF
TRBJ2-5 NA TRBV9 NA NA CASSTSTGKETQYF
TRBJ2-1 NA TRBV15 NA TGTGCCACCAGCCTTTCTCTGGCCGACAATGAGCAGTTCTTC CATSLSLADNEQFF
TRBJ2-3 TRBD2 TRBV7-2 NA TGTGCCAGCAGCCTTATGGGACTACCCTCGCGGGCTACGCAGTATTTT CASSLMGLPSRATQYF
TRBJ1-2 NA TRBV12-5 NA TGTGCTAGTGGTTTGGTACCGGTCGGCTATGGCTACACCTTC CASGLVPVGYGYTF
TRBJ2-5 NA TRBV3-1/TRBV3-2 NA TGTGCCAGCAGCCAAGAGCTAAGGGGAGAGACCCAGTACTTC CASSQELRGETQYF
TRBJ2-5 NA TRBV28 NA TGTGCCAGCACGGCGGGCCGGGTGACCCAGTACTTC CASTAGRVTQYF
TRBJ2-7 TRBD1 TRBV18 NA TGTGCCAGCTCACCAGGACAGGGGAGGAGTTACGAGCAGTACTTC CASSPGQGRSYEQYF
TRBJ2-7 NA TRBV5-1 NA TGCGCCAGCAGCCTCACTAGCAGCGTTGGTGAGCAGTACTTC CASSLTSSVGEQYF
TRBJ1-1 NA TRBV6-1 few TGTGCCAGCAGTGAAATCGAGGGCTACACTGAAGCTTTCTTT CASSEIEGYTEAFF
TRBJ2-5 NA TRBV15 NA TGTGCCACCAGCGTGGGCAGACAAGAGACCCAGTACTTC CATSVGRQETQYF
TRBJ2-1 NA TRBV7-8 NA TGTGCCAGCAGCCTGGACTCGTCCTACAATGAGCAGTTCTTC CASSLDSSYNEQFF
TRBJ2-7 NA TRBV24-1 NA TGTGCCACCGAAAAACAAAGAACCTACGAGCAGTACTTC CATEKQRTYEQYF
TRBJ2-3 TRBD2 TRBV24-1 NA TGTGCCACCAGTGACCGGGGACTAGCCGGCACAGATACGCAGTATTTT CATSDRGLAGTDTQYF
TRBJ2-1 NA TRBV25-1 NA TGTGCCAGCAGTGATAGGGCCGGTGGGGCTGAGCAGTTCTTC CASSDRAGGAEQFF
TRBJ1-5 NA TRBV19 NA TGTGCCAGTAGTACTCCCGGGCAGTTCGGGGGCAATCAGCCCCAGCATTTT CASSTPGQFGGNQPQHF
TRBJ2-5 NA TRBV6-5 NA TGTGCCAGCAGGGAGAGGTTGGGGGCGAGGGAGACCCAGTACTTC CASRERLGARETQYF